Given below is one TCR beta chain in context. Given the absence of the conserved phenylalanine or tryptophan at the CDR3 end, a read error is likely. The DNA is omitted, as the CDR3 cannot be located on it reliably, and the CDR3 follows TCRdb's listing. These data originate in a study of T cell repertoires in cytomegalovirus infection. With termini counted, the CDR3 has 19 amino acids. CDR1 and CDR2 (germline): MGHRA, YSYEKL. In TCRdb, the reads were re-called with MiXCR into one record per CDR3 protein. Here the sample spans 680,000 or so distinct CDR3 sequences, approximately 34% being singletons. This chain uses TRBV4-1 with TRBJ2-1; the table calls TRBD2, which could not be checked here. The sequence was collected from a human donor in good health (CMV status not recorded). Some clones in this sample may be carry-over from other donors' samples. What was sequenced was PBMCs. The CDR3 here is CASSQDPAASPTLGNEQSL.